This T cell receptor beta chain was documented in a study of response to subunit inactivated influenza vaccine. Findings and caveats of the study: New T cells are recruited in small numbers by each seasonal influenza vaccination, according to the authors' suggestion.

In this sample, this clonotype turned up a few times. What it binds is not known. The CDR3 spans 16 residues. CDR1 SGHRS and CDR2 YFSETQ come from the germline V gene. The germline V and J ends were trimmed by 5 bases and 2 bases, with 18 bases remaining between them. MiXCR, applied by TCRdb to the RT-PCR reads, yields one record per CDR3 protein. This sample has some 160,000 distinct CDR3 sequences, with 9.5% to 13% found just once. The receptor's source is a man in his fifties or sixties who received an inactivated influenza vaccine. V is TRBV5-1 and J is TRBJ2-3; D is possibly TRBD2 (5 bases). Material: non-naive T cells sorted from PBMCs, obtained more than 35 days after vaccination. The CDR3 loop reads CASRPWGVGNTDTQYF. The CDR3, as DNA: TGCGCCAGCAGGCCCTGGGGAGTGGGCAACACAGATACGCAGTATTTT. The whole variable domain, filled in from reference TRBV5-1 and TRBJ2-3, reads KAGVTQTPRYLIKTRGQQVTLSCSPISGHRSVSWYQQTPGQGLQFLFEYFSETQRNKGNFPGRFSGRQFSNSRSEMNVSTLELGDSALYLCASRPWGVGNTDTQYFGPGTRLTVL.